Detailed here is one TCR beta chain. Antigen unknown. Trimming took off 8 bases at V and 7 bases at J, with 14 bases between the two ends. Germline loops: CDR1 LNHDA, CDR2 SQIVND (reference sequence). This CDR3 is 13 amino acids long. This specimen belongs to a study of molecular identifiers for immune sequencing clone quantification. Study-level background: Four portions were sequenced after RNA from approximately 22,000 or 94,000 naive CD8 cells was split five ways in replicates. Study-level results: Clones of above 20 RNA copies carried over 98% of effector molecules; in naive cells they carried under 1%.

TCRdb recomputed calls from the PCR reads with MiXCR, one row per CDR3 protein. The sample includes 300,000 to 400,000 distinct CDR3 sequences, roughly 24% of them seen just once. The clonotype originates from a human donor in good health. Some libraries in this study had Jurkat cell RNA spiked in. Sequenced material: naive CD8+ T cells from blood, with Jurkat cell RNA spiked in. Described subset: FACS-sorted CD8+CD4-CCR7+CD45RA+ naive T cells. The genes are TRBV19 and TRBJ2-2, with D possibly being TRBD1 (6 bases). The CDR3 DNA reads TGTGCCAGTGCCACAGGGATGAACGGGGAGCTGTTTTTT. Protein sequence: CASATGMNGELFF.